These 10 T cell receptor beta chains were all obtained from the same sample, sequenced in a study of shared clonotypes between healthy human individuals. The assay was immunoSEQ multiplex PCR, and TCRdb's table has in-frame clones only and misses some. This sample has around 480,000 clones, with nearly 80% found just once. What was sequenced was PBMCs. These receptors were collected from a woman aged 40-49 years in good health. Some clones in this sample may be carry-over from other donors' samples.

J is TRBJ2-5 and V is TRBV10-3, with TRBD2 identical over 15 bases. Trimming removed 2 bases from V and 5 bases from J; junction bases left unmatched: 6. The CDR3 is 17 residues long. Germline CDR1 ENHRY, CDR2 SYGVKD. The CDR3 sequence is CAISEGLAGGKIETQYF. DNA for the CDR3: TGTGCCATCAGTGAGGGACTAGCGGGAGGGAAGATCGAGACCCAGTACTTC.

This clone showed up just once. This chain uses TRBV19 with TRBJ2-7; TRBD1 might be the D (6 bases). The CDR3 loop spans 15 amino acids. Between the trimmed V and J ends, which lost 3 bases and 2 bases, there was a span of 14 bases. CDR1 and CDR2 from the germline V gene are LNHDA and SQIVND (reference sequence). The CDR3 bases are TGTGCCAGTAGTATGGGACACCGAACAACCTACGAGCAGTACTTC. The encoded protein is CASSMGHRTTYEQYF.

The genes are TRBV7-2 and TRBJ2-3, with D perhaps TRBD2 (5 bases). Trimming left V 5 bases short and J 2 bases short, with 20 bases between. Germline V gene lookup returns CDR1 SGHTA and CDR2 FQGNSA. The CDR3 contains 17 residues. The CDR3 nucleotides read TGTGCCAGCAGCCCACGGACTGGGTTGGCCCCCACAGATACGCAGTATTTT. Protein product: CASSPRTGLAPTDTQYF.

The genes are TRBV5-8 and TRBJ2-3; 13 bases fit TRBD2. This CDR3 is built from 16 residues. CDR1 and CDR2 from the germline V gene are SGHTS and YDEGEE. V shed 3 bases, J shed 3 bases, and the junction held 4 bases outside the gene matches. As DNA, the CDR3 is TGTGCCAGCAGCTCGCGGACTAGCGGGAGTACAGATACGCAGTATTTT. This translates into CASSSRTSGSTDTQYF.

This clone was counted many times. V usage is TRBV28 and J usage is TRBJ2-7; 7 bases match TRBD2. The CDR3 contains 17 residues. CDR1 is MDHEN, CDR2 SYDVKM, per germline. V dropped 6 bases and J dropped 3; count of bases not matched to a gene: 17. The CDR3 region is CASSQRGLLTRVYEQYF. The CDR3 DNA reads as TGTGCCAGCAGCCAACGGGGACTACTCACGAGGGTCTACGAGCAGTACTTC.

This CDR3 reads CSVELRDRLSSYEQYF. CDR3 in DNA: TGCAGCGTTGAACTCCGGGACAGGCTAAGCTCCTACGAGCAGTACTTC. This sequence joins TRBV29-1 and TRBJ2-7; 8 bases line up with TRBD1. J was trimmed by 0 bases and V by 2 bases; bases with no gene match: 9. Germline V CDR1 and CDR2: SQVTM, ANQGSEA. The CDR3 spans 16 residues.

This chain joins TRBV5-5 and TRBJ1-1; no clear D gene. Germline V gene sequence: CDR1 SGHKS, CDR2 YYEKEE (reference sequence). This CDR3 has 14 residues. V lost 1 base to trimming and J lost 1 base, with 8 bases between them. CDR3: CASSLRPGNTEAFF. CDR3 nucleotides: TGTGCCAGCAGCTTGCGGCCTGGGAACACTGAAGCTTTCTTT. Full variable domain (missing parts from reference TRBV5-5 and TRBJ1-1): DAGVTQSPTHLIKTRGQQVTLRCSPISGHKSVSWYQQVLGQGPQFIFQYYEKEERGRGNFPDRFSARQFPNYSSELNVNALLLGDSALYLCASSLRPGNTEAFFGQGTRLTVV.

This chain links TRBV10-3 with TRBJ2-7; TRBD2 aligns across 11 bases. This CDR3 spans 18 amino acids. Germline V gene sequence: CDR1 ENHRY, CDR2 SYGVKD. The J segment lost 5 bases and the V segment lost 6 bases, leaving 18 bases of the junction unmatched. The CDR3, as DNA: TGTGCCATCAGACCGGGGGGGGCAACTAGCGGGAGTTTGAACGAGCAGTACTTC. This gives the protein CAIRPGGATSGSLNEQYF.

The sample holds one count of this clone. V and J are TRBV11-3 and TRBJ2-1; 8 nucleotides match TRBD2. In germline, CDR1 is SGHNT, CDR2 YENEEA. V lost 4 bases and J lost 8; bases outside the gene matches: 10. The CDR3 covers 15 residues. CDR3 residues: CASSSEGTSTDEQFF. The CDR3 DNA is TGTGCCAGCAGCTCCGAGGGGACTAGTACCGATGAGCAGTTCTTC.

About this clone itself: The sample carries other DNA sequences with the same CDR3. This chain joins TRBV7-2 and TRBJ1-5; D is unclear. The CDR3 extends over 12 amino acids. Trimming cost V 5 bases and J 6 bases, with 8 bases left between them. Per the germline V gene, CDR1 is SGHTA and CDR2 is FQGNSA. The CDR3 here is CASSLVGQPQHF. In DNA form, the CDR3 reads TGTGCCAGCAGCCTGGTGGGTCAGCCCCAGCATTTT.